What follows are 18 T cell receptor beta chains derived from one specimen sequenced in a study of T-cell memory formation after mild COVID-19. A single record per CDR3 protein comes from TCRdb applying MiXCR to the 5' RACE reads. The table includes about 390,000 distinct CDR3 sequences, more than 20% detected once. The sequencing input was PBMCs or a T cell subset sorted from them (not recorded which). These receptors originate from an adult woman who had mild COVID-19 (a few samples of this study predate the infection). Cell type and time point are not known.

The chain carries TRBV12-3 or TRBV12-4 and TRBJ2-1; 11 nucleotides match TRBD2. The CDR3 is 17 amino acids. Losses at the gene ends were 5 bases for V and 3 bases for J; bases not matched to a gene: 9. CDR3 bases: TGTGCCAGCAGTGGGAGTGTAGCGGGAGGGCGCTACAATGAGCAGTTCTTC. It is translated as CASSGSVAGGRYNEQFF.

Ten or more counts support this clonotype. The chain uses TRBV7-9 and TRBJ2-2, with D hard to call. The CDR3 is made up of 13 amino acids. Per germline, CDR1 SEHNR and CDR2 FQNEAQ (reference sequence). The V end lost 10 bases, the J end lost 3 bases, and 12 bases lay between the germline ends. CDR3 DNA sequence: TGTGCCACCCCGCCGGGTTACACCGGGGAGCTGTTTTTT. Its protein is CATPPGYTGELFF.

The chain uses TRBV7-9 and TRBJ2-1, with TRBD2 identical over 11 bases. Germline values: CDR1 SEHNR, CDR2 FQNEAQ (reference sequence). This CDR3 is 16 amino acids long. V was pared by 5 bases and J by 9 bases, with 12 bases of the junction left unmatched. This chain's CDR3 is CASSPPLAGGLSEQFF. The DNA for the CDR3 is TGTGCCAGCAGCCCCCCCTTAGCGGGGGGGCTAAGTGAGCAGTTCTTC.

This clonotype has more than one count but fewer than ten. V and J are TRBV5-1 and TRBJ1-5; D perhaps matches TRBD1 (5 bases). Trimming left V 0 bases short and J 7 bases short, with 8 bases between. Germline-derived CDR1 and CDR2 are SGHRS and YFSETQ. This CDR3 contains 13 residues. The CDR3, as DNA: TGCGCCAGCAGCTTGGAGGGGAGGCAGCCCCAGCATTTT. Its protein product is CASSLEGRQPQHF.

This clonotype was recorded a few times. The chain employs TRBV10-3 and TRBJ1-1; unclear D gene. The CDR3 is 13 amino acids. Germline CDR1 reads ENHRY; CDR2 reads SYGVKD. V was clipped by 6 bases and J by 6 bases, with 14 bases between them. The CDR3 spells CAISHSTGPEAFF. The DNA of the CDR3 is TGTGCCATCAGCCACTCCACCGGGCCTGAAGCTTTCTTT.

This clonotype was detected a few times. The chain couples TRBV12-3 or TRBV12-4 to TRBJ2-2; D perhaps matches TRBD1 (7 bases). The CDR3 length is 14 residues. Trimming pared 8 bases from V and 1 base from J, leaving 11 bases between. CDR3 in amino acids: CASGGTENTGELFF. For the CDR3, the DNA is TGTGCCAGCGGGGGGACAGAGAACACCGGGGAGCTGTTTTTT.

The rearrangement joins TRBV12-3 or TRBV12-4 to TRBJ2-1; D perhaps matches TRBD1 (6 bases). With 6 bases removed from V and 2 bases from J, the gap between germline ends came to 20 bases. There are 17 residues in the CDR3. CDR3 in DNA: TGTGCCAGCAGCACAAACCCAGGGGTCTCGGCCTACAATGAGCAGTTCTTC. Translation gives CASSTNPGVSAYNEQFF.

This clonotype was recorded at least ten times. The rearrangement links TRBV12-3 or TRBV12-4 to TRBJ2-5, with D tentatively TRBD2 (5 bases). V lost 8 bases to trimming and J lost 5 bases, with 15 bases between them. CDR3 size: 13 residues. CDR3 DNA: TGTGCCAGCGGCCGGGCCTCGGGGGAGACCCAGTACTTC. This gives the protein CASGRASGETQYF.

This clonotype was seen a handful of times. This chain uses TRBV7-2 with TRBJ2-7; TRBD1 or TRBD2 may be the D gene (6 bases each). There are 15 residues in the CDR3. V lost 2 bases and J lost 6, with 17 bases in between. The germline CDR1 and CDR2 sequences are SGHTA and FQGNSA. The CDR3 coding sequence is TGTGCCAGCAGCTTAAGGAGGGGGGCGCTGGGCGAGCAGTACTTC. This gives the protein CASSLRRGALGEQYF.

This clonotype was seen a few times. The chain links TRBV29-1 to TRBJ2-1; 7 bases align to TRBD2. Germline CDR1 and CDR2: SQVTM and ANQGSEA. The CDR3 consists of 13 residues. V trimming: 5 bases; J trimming: 7 bases; junction bases outside the gene matches: 8. The CDR3 region has the DNA TGCAGCGTTCGAGCGGGAAGGTTGAATGAGCAGTTCTTC. This sequence encodes CSVRAGRLNEQFF.

This clonotype occurred a few times. This chain links TRBV7-8 with TRBJ2-5, with 7 bases identical to TRBD1. CDR3 length: 14 residues. The germline gives CDR1 SGHVS, CDR2 FQNEAQ. V shed 5 bases, J shed 5 bases, and the junction held 8 bases outside the gene matches. The CDR3 loop reads CASSGRGILETQYF. DNA of the CDR3: TGTGCCAGCAGCGGCAGGGGGATTTTGGAGACCCAGTACTTC.

This clonotype was recorded a few times. V is TRBV2 and J is TRBJ2-5; unclear D gene. The V and J ends lost 2 bases and 6 bases respectively, with 13 bases between them. The CDR3 is 14 residues long. CDR1 and CDR2 (germline): SNHLY, FYNNEI. CDR3 sequence reads: CASSELRSAKTQYF. CDR3 DNA sequence: TGTGCCAGCAGTGAATTGAGAAGCGCGAAGACCCAGTACTTC.

CDR3 in DNA: TGCGCCAGCAGCTTGGAAATAGCTAGAAAAGAGACCCAGTACTTC. It encodes CASSLEIARKETQYF. The genes are TRBV5-1 and TRBJ2-5; D is unresolved. With 0 bases removed from V and 3 bases from J, the gap between germline ends came to 12 bases. CDR1 and CDR2 (germline): SGHRS, YFSETQ. The CDR3 has 15 amino acids. The full variable domain, in which reference TRBV5-1 and TRBJ2-5 provide the parts outside the CDR3, is KAGVTQTPRYLIKTRGQQVTLSCSPISGHRSVSWYQQTPGQGLQFLFEYFSETQRNKGNFPGRFSGRQFSNSRSEMNVSTLELGDSALYLCASSLEIARKETQYFGPGTRLLVL.

A few counts support this clonotype. The chain has TRBV20-1 and TRBJ2-5; 9 nucleotides match TRBD2. Unmatched junction bases numbered 1, after V lost 2 bases and J lost 3 bases. Per the germline V gene, CDR1 is DFQATT and CDR2 is SNEGSKA (reference sequence). CDR3 length equals 13 residues. Written as DNA, the CDR3 is TGCAGTGCTAGAAGACTAGCGGAAGAGACCCAGTACTTC. Translation gives CSARRLAEETQYF.

The chain links TRBV18 to TRBJ2-3, with a weak D call TRBD2 (6 bases). The CDR3 runs to 15 residues. The germline V gene encodes CDR1 KGHSH and CDR2 LQKENI. Trimming removed 2 bases from V and 2 bases from J, with 11 bases in between. In DNA form, the CDR3 reads TGTGCCAGCTCACCAGCCCGGGAGATCACAGATACGCAGTATTTT. It specifies CASSPAREITDTQYF.

This clonotype was seen a handful of times. The V gene is TRBV27, the J gene TRBJ2-4; D may be TRBD2 (5 bases). The CDR3 has 16 residues. The V gene lost 3 bases and the J gene lost 0 bases, with 12 bases spanning the gap. Germline CDR1 reads MNHEY; CDR2 reads SMNVEV (reference sequence). The CDR3 nucleotides read TGTGCCAGCAGTTTCTCGGGAAGTTTAGCCAAAAACATTCAGTACTTC. Amino acid sequence: CASSFSGSLAKNIQYF.

The rearrangement joins TRBV29-1 to TRBJ2-3; no firm D call. Germline CDR1 reads SQVTM; CDR2 reads ANQGSEA. V lost 3 bases and J lost 2, with 3 bases in between. The CDR3 runs to 11 residues. The CDR3 region is CSVEDTDTQYF. DNA for the CDR3: TGCAGCGTTGAGGACACAGATACGCAGTATTTT.

The genes are TRBV18 and TRBJ1-3; no definite D call. CDR3 length equals 15 residues. Trimming pared 3 bases from V and 2 bases from J, leaving 11 bases between. In germline, CDR1 is KGHSH, CDR2 LQKENI. CDR3 loop: CASSPNGRTGNTIYF. The CDR3 nucleotides read TGTGCCAGCTCACCCAACGGGAGGACTGGAAACACCATATATTTT.